The clone carrying this T cell receptor beta chain was seen only a few times. Its matching antigen is unknown. Positively selected for CCR7, the CD45RO-negative cells used as naive CD8 cells excluded terminally differentiated effector memory CD45RA+ cells. Study donors comprised healthy, HIV-negative adults devoid of recent acute infection or vaccination. These data originate in a study of shared clonotypes between healthy human individuals. This CDR3 spans 15 amino acids. V was clipped by 4 bases and J by 4 bases; unmatched bases: 1. Looked up from germline, CDR1 is SGHAT and CDR2 is FQDESV (reference sequence). Produced via immunoSEQ multiplex PCR; TCRdb's table is partial and in-frame only. In the table there are about 1.9 million clones, about 94% of which are singletons. Study results and limitations: Naive CD4 clonotypes overlapped across several donors at roughly 5.1%. Tissue TCR repertoires likely differ from these blood-only repertoires. What naive subsets generally showed was a larger estimated richness than memory subsets showed.

Sequences were obtained from naive CD8+ T cells from PBMCs. The chain couples TRBV11-1 to TRBJ2-2; 12 bases are a match to TRBD2. This clonotype was obtained from a man aged 18 to 30 in good health. Some clones in this sample may be carry-over from other donors' samples. CDR3 nucleotide sequence: TGTGCCAGCAGCTGGACTAGCGGGATCACCGGGGAGCTGTTTTTT. Amino acid sequence: CASSWTSGITGELFF.